These 13 T cell receptor beta chains originate from one sample sequenced in a study of blood T cell repertoires in COVID-19. TCRdb keeps only in-frame clones here, not all; method: immunoSEQ multiplex PCR. The data contain a few hundred thousand clones, 89% of them singletons. The sequencing input was peripheral blood. The source is a middle-aged woman who had recovered from COVID-19.

The genes are TRBV30 and TRBJ2-1; 7 bases fit TRBD2. This CDR3 comprises 14 residues. After removal of 8 bases from V and 2 bases from J, the junction contained 9 bases not matched to a gene. The germline CDR1 and CDR2 sequences are GTSNPN and SVGIG (reference sequence). CDR3 region: CAGREAGAYNEQFF. CDR3 bases: TGTGCCGGCCGGGAGGCGGGCGCCTACAATGAGCAGTTCTTC.

The chain is built from TRBV7-6 and TRBJ2-2, with D possibly TRBD2 on 6 matching bases. The CDR3 contains 16 residues. The V gene lost 5 bases and the J gene lost 1 base, with 14 bases spanning the gap. Per the germline V gene, CDR1 is SGHVS and CDR2 is FNYEAQ. The CDR3 sequence: CASSVQAGMNTGELFF. The CDR3 DNA sequence: TGTGCCAGCAGCGTCCAGGCGGGGATGAACACCGGGGAGCTGTTTTTT.

The genes are TRBV5-1 and TRBJ1-2; a possible D gene is TRBD1 (6 bases). The CDR3 is 13 amino acids. CDR1 and CDR2 (germline): SGHRS, YFSETQ. The V end was cut by 1 base, the J end by 5 bases, with 9 bases between. This CDR3 is CASSLPQGYGYTF. The CDR3 nucleotides read TGCGCCAGCAGCTTGCCTCAGGGGTATGGCTACACCTTC.

The V and J genes are TRBV7-8 and TRBJ2-7; 8 positions match TRBD1. V lost 5 bases to trimming and J lost 7 bases; unmatched junction nucleotides: 7. Germline V lookup: CDR1 SGHVS, CDR2 FQNEAQ. The CDR3 loop spans 13 amino acids. The CDR3 DNA is TGTGCCAGCAGCACGGACAGGGTTGGAGAGCAGTACTTC. Translation: CASSTDRVGEQYF.

The rearrangement uses TRBV5-1 and TRBJ1-3, with D possibly being TRBD1 (5 bases). Looked up from germline, CDR1 is SGHRS and CDR2 is YFSETQ. This CDR3 region has 17 residues. Trimming removed 2 bases from V and 0 bases from J, with 15 bases in between. CDR3 bases: TGCGCCAGCAGCTTAGGAGGGGTCCCACTCTCTGGAAACACCATATATTTT. It is translated as CASSLGGVPLSGNTIYF.

As to this clone: The same CDR3 is also encoded by other DNA sequences in this sample. CDR3 DNA sequence: TGTGCCAGCAGTTTCCCGGGGCAAGAGACCCAGTACTTC. Translation: CASSFPGQETQYF. The rearrangement joins TRBV28 to TRBJ2-5; perhaps TRBD2 as D (5 bases). Trimming removed 3 bases from V and 2 bases from J, with 7 bases in between. Per germline, CDR1 MDHEN and CDR2 SYDVKM. The CDR3 has 13 amino acids. Complete variable domain (other parts from reference TRBV28 and TRBJ2-5): DVKVTQSSRYLVKRTGEKVFLECVQDMDHENMFWYRQDPGLGLRLIYFSYDVKMKEKGDIPEGYSVSREKKERFSLILESASTNQTSMYLCASSFPGQETQYFGPGTRLLVL.

This chain links TRBV29-1 with TRBJ2-2, with D possibly TRBD2 on 5 matching bases. Trimming took 0 bases from V and 4 from J, leaving 6 bases between them. Germline V gene data show CDR1 as SQVTM and CDR2 as ANQGSEA. This CDR3 comprises 13 residues. The CDR3 bases are TGCAGCGTTGAAGAACTAGGCACCGGGGAGCTGTTTTTT. Protein product: CSVEELGTGELFF.

The chain recombines TRBV28 with TRBJ2-1; 9 bases are shared with TRBD2. The trim removed 4 bases at V and 0 bases at J, leaving 13 bases unmatched. In germline, CDR1 is MDHEN, CDR2 SYDVKM. The CDR3 totals 19 residues. The CDR3, as DNA: TGTGCCAGCAGTTCACCGGGTTTAGCGGGAGTTGGCTCCTACAATGAGCAGTTCTTC. Translated, it gives CASSSPGLAGVGSYNEQFF.

The table lists this clone with a few counts. CDR3: CASRETGWDTEAFF. The DNA for the CDR3 is TGTGCCAGCAGGGAGACAGGTTGGGACACTGAAGCTTTCTTT. V and J are TRBV27 and TRBJ1-1; perhaps TRBD1 as D (6 bases). Deletions cut 6 bases from V and 3 bases from J, with 14 bases between. CDR1 and CDR2 (germline): MNHEY, SMNVEV (reference sequence). The CDR3 spans 14 residues.

The chain couples TRBV5-5 to TRBJ2-7, with 12 nucleotides matching TRBD2. Germline assignment: CDR1 SGHKS and CDR2 YYEKEE (reference sequence). CDR3 length equals 17 residues. V dropped 4 bases and J dropped 7; count of bases not matched to a gene: 15. In DNA, the CDR3 is TGTGCCAGCAGCGGGACATCTAGCGGGAGGGGTTCTGGAGAGCAGTACTTC. It encodes CASSGTSSGRGSGEQYF.

The V and J genes are TRBV15 and TRBJ2-1, with TRBD2 identical over 7 bases. CDR3 length equals 16 residues. CDR1 and CDR2 (germline): LNHNV, YYDKDF (reference sequence). V trimming: 1 base; J trimming: 6 bases; junction bases outside the gene matches: 9. CDR3 in amino acids: CATSRGLAVGGNEQFF. In DNA form, the CDR3 reads TGTGCCACCAGCAGAGGGCTAGCGGTTGGTGGCAATGAGCAGTTCTTC.

This clone occurred a few times. The gene calls are TRBV27 and TRBJ2-7; 10 nucleotides align to TRBD2. V was clipped by 6 bases and J by 4 bases; unmatched bases: 9. The CDR3 covers 15 residues. Germline V CDR1 and CDR2: MNHEY, SMNVEV (reference sequence). The CDR3 DNA reads TGTGCCAGCAGCCCGACCCCTAGCGGGAGTTACGAGCAGTACTTC. It translates to CASSPTPSGSYEQYF.

This clone occurred once. J is TRBJ1-1 and V is TRBV25-1, with 7 nucleotides matching TRBD1. J gave up 5 bases and V 3 bases, and 9 bases lay outside the gene matches. Per the germline V gene, CDR1 is MGHDK and CDR2 is SYGVNS. The CDR3 covers 15 residues. CDR3 region: CASSETGWVRTEAFF. DNA of the CDR3: TGTGCCAGCAGTGAGACAGGGTGGGTCCGAACTGAAGCTTTCTTT.